The 4 T cell receptor beta chains presented below share a single source sample, sequenced in a study of T cells in Graves' hyperthyroidism and ophthalmopathy. RNA transcripts were the template for amplifying TCR beta CDR3 regions. The HTBI primer set drove a first-round RT-PCR of the TCR CDR3. MiXCR, applied by TCRdb to the multiplex PCR reads, yields one record per CDR3 protein. The sample lists fewer than 900,000 distinct CDR3 sequences, around 15% occurring once. The sequenced sample was blood. These receptors came from a man in his late teens or twenties with Graves' hyperthyroidism.

Ten or more counts support this clonotype. The genes are TRBV2 and TRBJ2-1; possibly TRBD2 for D (6 bases). From germline, CDR1 is SNHLY and CDR2 FYNNEI. With 4 bases removed from V and 0 bases from J, the gap between germline ends came to 7 bases. This CDR3 spans 14 amino acids. The CDR3 region is CASSVAASYNEQFF. As DNA, the CDR3 is TGTGCCAGCAGTGTAGCGGCCTCCTACAATGAGCAGTTCTTC.

In the case of this clonotype: A much larger clonotype is one base distant, so this may be a read error. This sequence joins TRBV3-1 and TRBJ2-1; 7 bases match TRBD2. This CDR3 is 16 amino acids long. The germline V gene has CDR1 LGHDT and CDR2 YNNKEL (reference sequence). J gave up 7 bases and V 1 base, and 10 bases lay outside the gene matches. The CDR3 region is CASSQARLVGGNEQFF. The CDR3 DNA follows: TGTGCCAGCAGCCAAGCCAGACTAGTGGGAGGGAATGAGCAGTTCTTC.

This clonotype has more than one count but fewer than ten. The chain has TRBV7-8 and TRBJ2-1; 13 bases map to TRBD2. The germline gives CDR1 SGHVS, CDR2 FQNEAQ. The CDR3 totals 16 residues. Germline trimming cut 5 bases from V and 8 bases from J; bases unmatched to any gene: 9. This chain's CDR3 is CASSLRTSGSQDEQFF. CDR3 DNA: TGTGCCAGCAGCCTCCGGACTAGCGGGAGTCAAGATGAGCAGTTCTTC.

This clonotype has only a few counts. This chain connects TRBV18 to TRBJ2-1, with TRBD2 identical over 10 bases. The germline V gene has CDR1 KGHSH and CDR2 LQKENI. The CDR3 has 16 amino acids. V trimming: 3 bases; J trimming: 4 bases; junction bases outside the gene matches: 6. DNA of the CDR3: TGTGCCAGCTCACCTACAGGGACTAGCGTTTACAATGAGCAGTTCTTC. Its protein product is CASSPTGTSVYNEQFF.